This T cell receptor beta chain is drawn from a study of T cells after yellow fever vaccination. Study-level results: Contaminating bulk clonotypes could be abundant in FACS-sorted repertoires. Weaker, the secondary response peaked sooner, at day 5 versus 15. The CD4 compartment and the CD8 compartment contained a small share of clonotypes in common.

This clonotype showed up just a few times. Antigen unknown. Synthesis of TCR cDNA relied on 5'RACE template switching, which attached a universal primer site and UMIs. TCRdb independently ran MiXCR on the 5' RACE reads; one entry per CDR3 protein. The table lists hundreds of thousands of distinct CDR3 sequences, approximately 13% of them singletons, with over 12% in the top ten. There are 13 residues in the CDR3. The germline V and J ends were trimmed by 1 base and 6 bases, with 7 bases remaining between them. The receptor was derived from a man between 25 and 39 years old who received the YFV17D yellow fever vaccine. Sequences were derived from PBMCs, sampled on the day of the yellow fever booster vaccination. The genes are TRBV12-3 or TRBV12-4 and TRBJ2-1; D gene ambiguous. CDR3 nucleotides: TGTGCCAGCAGTTTAGTGATCGGCAATGAGCAGTTCTTC. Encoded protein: CASSLVIGNEQFF.